The clone carrying this T cell receptor beta chain is deemed medium-sized by its frequency. Antigen: not known. TRB rearrangements were amplified by touch-down multiplex PCR with mixed TRB-A/B primers. TCRdb reprocessed the multiplex PCR reads and reports one entry per CDR3 protein, with no DNA. The sample totals thousands of distinct CDR3 sequences. TRB amplification used approximately 0.25 ug of peripheral blood genomic DNA. This sample is part of a study of T cell clusters in autoimmune cytopenias. The CDR3 loop spans 16 amino acids. Germline V gives CDR1 KGHDR, CDR2 SFDVKD. Notes on the study in general: TRB repertoire shifts in secondary cytopenia and chronic lymphocytic leukemia mostly reflected lymphoma, not autoimmunity. Functional roles of the in silico T cell clusters still await experimental validation.

Sequencing was done on a sample of peripheral blood. This TCR was sampled from a human donor with an autoimmune cytopenia or autoimmune hepatitis (not recorded which). This sequence joins TRBV24-1 and TRBJ2-5; TCRdb proposes TRBD1, but this gene call is untestable without DNA. CDR3 loop: CATSELGGKTGETQYF.